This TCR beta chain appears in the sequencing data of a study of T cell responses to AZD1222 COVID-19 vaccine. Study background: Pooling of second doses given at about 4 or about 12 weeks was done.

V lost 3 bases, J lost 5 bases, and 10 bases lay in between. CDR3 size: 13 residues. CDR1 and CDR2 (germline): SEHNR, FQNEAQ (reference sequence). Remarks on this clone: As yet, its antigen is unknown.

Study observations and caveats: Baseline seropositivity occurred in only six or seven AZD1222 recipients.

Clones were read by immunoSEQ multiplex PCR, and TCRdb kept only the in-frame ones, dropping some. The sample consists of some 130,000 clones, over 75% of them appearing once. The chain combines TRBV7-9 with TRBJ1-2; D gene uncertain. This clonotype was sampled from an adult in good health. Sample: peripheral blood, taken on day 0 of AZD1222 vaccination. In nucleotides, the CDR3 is TGTGCCAGCAGCTTTCTTAACATGTATGGCTACACCTTC. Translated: CASSFLNMYGYTF.